These T cell receptor beta chains were read from a single sample in a study of graft-versus-host responses after intestinal transplantation. Only in-frame clones appear in the TCRdb table, and some are missing; sequencing was by immunoSEQ multiplex PCR. The table includes roughly 120,000 clones, 75% to 95% detected once. These receptors' targets are unknown. Sequencing used unstimulated CD4+ T cells sorted from spleen or lymph node cells, obtained before intestinal transplant. The receptors stem from a human donor who received an intestinal transplant. CDR3s include the opening cysteine and the closing phenylalanine or tryptophan. Fields, in order: D gene, J gene, V gene, clone size, CDR3 DNA, CDR3 protein. The D gene is left open where the match is weak. Not all rows give a size; the values are once, few, many and, for expanded clones, a class.

D: TRBD2; J: TRBJ2-5; V: TRBV10-1; size: NA; DNA: TGCGCCAGCAGTGAGTCGCCTAGCGGGGGGCAAGAGACCCAGTACTTC; CDR3: CASSESPSGGQETQYF
D: NA; J: TRBJ2-2; V: TRBV6-6; size: NA; DNA: TGTGCCGGCCTCAAAACGAACACCGGGGAGCTGTTTTTT; CDR3: CAGLKTNTGELFF
D: TRBD1; J: TRBJ1-4; V: TRBV18; size: NA; DNA: TGTGCCAGCCTGCGGACAGGTGGAGAAAAACTGTTTTTT; CDR3: CASLRTGGEKLFF
D: NA; J: TRBJ2-7; V: TRBV11-2; size: NA; DNA: TGTGCCAGCAGTCTCCTGGGGCTCGAGCAGTACTTC; CDR3: CASSLLGLEQYF
D: NA; J: TRBJ2-1; V: TRBV28; size: NA; DNA: TGTGCCAGCAGTTTATGGGACACAGACAATGAGCAGTTCTTC; CDR3: CASSLWDTDNEQFF
D: NA; J: TRBJ1-2; V: TRBV7-2; size: NA; DNA: TGTGCCAGCAGCCCTAACGGACAGAGGATTACTAACTATGGCTACACCTTC; CDR3: CASSPNGQRITNYGYTF
D: NA; J: TRBJ1-3; V: TRBV6-5; size: NA; DNA: TGTGCCAGCAGGGCTTTCAGCTCTGGAAACACCATATATTTT; CDR3: CASRAFSSGNTIYF
D: NA; J: TRBJ1-1; V: TRBV5-1; size: NA; DNA: TGCGCCAGCAGCCCCCTCACTCCGGGGGGGAACACTGAAGCTTTCTTT; CDR3: CASSPLTPGGNTEAFF
D: TRBD2; J: TRBJ2-7; V: TRBV6-1; size: NA; DNA: TGTGCCAGCAGTGAAGCATGGGGGAGTGCGGGAGAAGAAGGCGAGCAGTACTTC; CDR3: CASSEAWGSAGEEGEQYF
D: TRBD2; J: TRBJ2-7; V: TRBV2; size: NA; DNA: TGTGCCAGCAGTGAAGTTAGCGGGACCTACGAGCAGTACTTC; CDR3: CASSEVSGTYEQYF
D: NA; J: TRBJ1-3; V: TRBV6-6; size: once; DNA: TGTGCCAGCAGTTATGGTCAGGGCTCCTCTGGAAACACCATATATTTT; CDR3: CASSYGQGSSGNTIYF
D: NA; J: TRBJ1-4; V: TRBV7-7; size: NA; DNA: TGTGCCAGCAGCTTATATCCGGGGGAAAAACTGTTTTTT; CDR3: CASSLYPGEKLFF
D: TRBD2; J: TRBJ2-5; V: TRBV29-1; size: NA; DNA: TGCAGCGCCCGTCGGGCTAGCGGGGAGACCCAGTACTTC; CDR3: CSARRASGETQYF
D: TRBD1; J: TRBJ1-3; V: TRBV19; size: NA; DNA: TGTGCCAGTAGCTTCCGGGACAGGGGGCCCGACTCTGGAAACACCATATATTTT; CDR3: CASSFRDRGPDSGNTIYF
D: TRBD2; J: TRBJ2-1; V: TRBV5-1; size: NA; DNA: TGCGCCAGCAGCTTGTCTAGCGGGAGCTACAATGAGCAGTTCTTC; CDR3: CASSLSSGSYNEQFF
D: NA; J: TRBJ2-7; V: TRBV18; size: NA; DNA: TGTGCCAGCTCATTCCGCCGGACAGCTACCTACGAGCAGTACTTC; CDR3: CASSFRRTATYEQYF